This T cell receptor beta chain was captured in a study of shared clonotypes between healthy human individuals. On the study more broadly: Aged 18 to 49, the donors were two women and a few men. Study-wide points: A reduction in generation probabilities was seen for non-shared clonotypes relative to those shared by all four donors. Despite large depth, sorted-subset datasets appeared incompletely sequenced.

Division of CD4+ cells produced a CD45RA+ naive subset and a CD45RA-negative memory subset. The CDR3 spans 14 residues. Trimming left V 2 bases short and J 4 bases short, with 10 bases between. Germline assignment: CDR1 SGHTA and CDR2 FQGTGA. As concerns this clone: As yet, its antigen is unknown.

Produced via immunoSEQ multiplex PCR; TCRdb's table is partial and in-frame only. The sample has approximately 2,000,000 clones; around 92% are singletons. The clonotype comes from a young man in good health. Some clones in this sample may be carry-over from other donors' samples. The chain has TRBV7-3 and TRBJ2-3; D is perhaps TRBD2 (6 bases). The sample consisted of naive CD4+ T cells from PBMCs. The subset here: CD45RA+ positively selected. The CDR3 DNA is TGTGCCAGCAGCTTAGGCGGGACCGCAGATACGCAGTATTTT. Its translation is CASSLGGTADTQYF.